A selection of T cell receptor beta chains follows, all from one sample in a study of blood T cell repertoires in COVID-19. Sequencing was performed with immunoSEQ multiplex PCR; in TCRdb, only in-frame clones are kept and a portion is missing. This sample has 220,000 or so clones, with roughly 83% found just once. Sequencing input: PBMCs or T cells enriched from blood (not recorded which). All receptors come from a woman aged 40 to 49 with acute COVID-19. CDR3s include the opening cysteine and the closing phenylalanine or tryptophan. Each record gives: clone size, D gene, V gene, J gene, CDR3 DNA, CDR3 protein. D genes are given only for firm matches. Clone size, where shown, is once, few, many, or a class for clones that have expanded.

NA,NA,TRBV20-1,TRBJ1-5,TGCAGTGCTAGTCGTCAGGGGAGTATCGCCCAGCATTTT,CSASRQGSIAQHF
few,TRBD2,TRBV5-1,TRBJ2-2,TGCGCCAGCAGCACCGGGACTAGCGGGGGGGTGAACACCGGGGAGCTGTTTTTT,CASSTGTSGGVNTGELFF
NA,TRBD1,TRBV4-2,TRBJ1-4,TGTGCCAGCAGCCAAGCGGCAGGGGGCGGGAGGGATGAAAAACTGTTTTTT,CASSQAAGGGRDEKLFF
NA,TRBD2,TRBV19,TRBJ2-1,TGTGCCAGTAGGGTAGCGGGGAGCTCCTACAATGAGCAGTTCTTC,CASRVAGSSYNEQFF
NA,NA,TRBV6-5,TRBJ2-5,TGTGCCAGCAGTTACTCACAAGATGAGACCCAGTACTTC,CASSYSQDETQYF
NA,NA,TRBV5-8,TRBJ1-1,TGTGCCAGCAGCTTGGAATGGGGGCAGAACACTGAAGCTTTCTTT,CASSLEWGQNTEAFF
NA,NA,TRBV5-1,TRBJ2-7,TGCGCCAGCAGCGTGGATATCTTCTCCTACGAGCAGTACTTC,CASSVDIFSYEQYF
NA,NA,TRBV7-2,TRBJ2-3,TGTGCCAGCAGCTCCCCACCTATCACAGATACGCAGTATTTT,CASSSPPITDTQYF
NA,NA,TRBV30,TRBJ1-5,TGTGCCTGGAGTTATAACAGGGATCAGCCCCAGCATTTT,CAWSYNRDQPQHF
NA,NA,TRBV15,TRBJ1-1,TGTGCCACCAGCAGAGCCCAGGGGATGAACACTGAAGCTTTCTTT,CATSRAQGMNTEAFF
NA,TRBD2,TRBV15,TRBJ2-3,TGTGCCACCAGCAGAGTTGGGGCTAGCGGGAGGCCCACAGATACGCAGTATTTT,CATSRVGASGRPTDTQYF
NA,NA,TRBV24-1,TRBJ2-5,TGTGCCACCAGTGCTTCATCCGCGGTCCAGACCCAGTACTTC,CATSASSAVQTQYF
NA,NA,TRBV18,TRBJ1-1,TGTGCCAGCTCACCACCGGACTTCTGGGTGAACACTGAAGCTTTCTTT,CASSPPDFWVNTEAFF